These T cell receptor beta chains were read from a single sample in a study of tumor-infiltrating lymphocytes in primary liver carcinoma. TCRdb reanalysed the multiplex PCR reads using MiXCR and keeps one entry per CDR3 protein. The sample lists some 30,000 distinct CDR3 sequences; around 66% were seen once. The sample consisted of liver tumor tissue from sampling region 3. These receptors were obtained from a woman aged 25 to 39 with primary liver carcinoma and hepatitis B virus infection. Each CDR3 is given with its conserved first and last residue. D genes are given only for firm matches. Clone size is stated in some rows and not others, as once, few, many or a class when expanded.

v_gene: TRBV7-8
abundance: NA
d_gene: NA
j_gene: TRBJ2-3
CDR3aa: CANSSSSGRDTQYF
CDR3nt: TGTGCCAACAGCTCGTCCAGCGGTCGGGATACGCAGTATTTT

v_gene: TRBV10-3
abundance: once
d_gene: NA
j_gene: TRBJ2-7
CDR3aa: CAISNPDRDYEQYF
CDR3nt: TGTGCCATCAGTAACCCCGACCGAGACTACGAGCAGTATTTC

v_gene: TRBV11-2
abundance: medium-sized
d_gene: NA
j_gene: TRBJ2-1
CDR3aa: CASSQELGKNEQFF
CDR3nt: TGTGCCAGCAGCCAAGAATTGGGGAAGAATGAGCAGTTCTTC

v_gene: TRBV6-5
abundance: NA
d_gene: TRBD2
j_gene: TRBJ2-3
CDR3aa: CASSRTGGRDMQYF
CDR3nt: TGTGCCAGCAGTCGAACTGGTGGGAGGGATATGCAGTATTTT

v_gene: TRBV11-2
abundance: NA
d_gene: NA
j_gene: TRBJ1-5
CDR3aa: CASNVTGNQPQQF
CDR3nt: TGTGCCAGCAACGTGACCGGGAATCAGCCCCAGCAATTT

v_gene: TRBV11-2
abundance: NA
d_gene: NA
j_gene: TRBJ1-5
CDR3aa: CASSLSGNQPQHF
CDR3nt: TGTGCCAGCAGCTTAAGTGGAAATCAGCCCCAGCATTTT

v_gene: TRBV11-2
abundance: NA
d_gene: TRBD2
j_gene: TRBJ2-1
CDR3aa: CASSPSPPPTAGDEQFF
CDR3nt: TGTGCCAGCAGCCCCTCCCCCCCCCCGACCGCGGGGGATGAGCAGTTCTTC

v_gene: TRBV12-3/TRBV12-4
abundance: NA
d_gene: NA
j_gene: TRBJ2-3
CDR3aa: CASTFRGPDTQFF
CDR3nt: TGTGCCAGCACTTTCAGAGGGCCAGATACGCAGTTTTTT

v_gene: TRBV6-5
abundance: NA
d_gene: TRBD1
j_gene: TRBJ2-5
CDR3aa: CASNTDRVLTQYF
CDR3nt: TGTGCCAGTAATACCGACAGGGTACTGACCCAGTATTTC

v_gene: TRBV2
abundance: NA
d_gene: NA
j_gene: TRBJ2-2
CDR3aa: CASSGVGLNTGELVF
CDR3nt: TGCGCCAGCAGTGGAGTCGGTCTAAACACCGGGGAGCTGGTTTTT

v_gene: TRBV6-5
abundance: NA
d_gene: TRBD2
j_gene: TRBJ2-1
CDR3aa: CASSRTSAYYNEQFF
CDR3nt: TGTGCCAGTAGTCGGACTAGCGCGTACTACAATGAGCAGTTCTTC

v_gene: TRBV12-3/TRBV12-4
abundance: large
d_gene: NA
j_gene: TRBJ2-5
CDR3aa: CASSYPDSQETQYF
CDR3nt: TGTGCCAGCAGTTACCCGGACTCCCAAGAGACCCAGTACTTC

v_gene: TRBV11-2
abundance: NA
d_gene: NA
j_gene: TRBJ2-1
CDR3aa: CASSLSNTNEQSF
CDR3nt: TGTGCCAGCAGCTTATCGAATACGAATGAGCAGTCCTTC

v_gene: TRBV29-1
abundance: NA
d_gene: NA
j_gene: TRBJ2-6
CDR3aa: CSVVGRGANVTTF
CDR3nt: NA

v_gene: TRBV6-5
abundance: NA
d_gene: TRBD1
j_gene: TRBJ2-1
CDR3aa: CASSYSLRGQSMNEQFF
CDR3nt: TGTGCCAGCAGTTACTCTTTAAGGGGACAGTCCATGAATGAGCAGTTCTTC

v_gene: TRBV5-6
abundance: NA
d_gene: TRBD2
j_gene: TRBJ2-2
CDR3aa: CASILAARVSGELLF
CDR3nt: TGTGCCAGCATCTTGGCAGCCAGAGTCAGCGGGGAGCTGTTATTT

v_gene: TRBV6-2/TRBV6-3
abundance: NA
d_gene: NA
j_gene: TRBJ2-1
CDR3aa: CASGVPPKEQFF
CDR3nt: TGTGCCAGCGGAGTGCCTCCGAAAGAGCAGTTCTTC

v_gene: TRBV6-6
abundance: NA
d_gene: NA
j_gene: TRBJ1-1
CDR3aa: CTSSTLDRLNTEAFF
CDR3nt: TGCACCAGCAGTACTCTGGACAGATTGAACACTGAAGCTTTCTTT

v_gene: TRBV11-2
abundance: once
d_gene: TRBD1
j_gene: TRBJ1-1
CDR3aa: CASSTRDRGRKRWSKTEAFF
CDR3nt: TGTGCTAGCAGCACTCGGGACAGGGGGCGCAAGAGGTGGAGTAAGACTGAAGCTTTCTTT

v_gene: TRBV6-5
abundance: NA
d_gene: TRBD1
j_gene: TRBJ2-5
CDR3aa: CAISTDRGLTLYF
CDR3nt: TGTGCCATCAGTACTGACAGGGGGCTGACCCTGTACTTC

v_gene: TRBV4-2
abundance: NA
d_gene: TRBD2
j_gene: TRBJ2-1
CDR3aa: CASGHHIAGGSRGDEFF
CDR3nt: TGTGCCAGCGGCCACCATATTGCGGGAGGGTCCAGAGGTGATGAGTTCTTC

v_gene: TRBV20-1
abundance: NA
d_gene: TRBD2
j_gene: TRBJ2-7
CDR3aa: CSAPSRTSGSYELYF
CDR3nt: TGCAGTGCTCCTTCCCGAACTAGCGGGAGTTACGAGCTGTACTTC

v_gene: TRBV7-3
abundance: once
d_gene: NA
j_gene: TRBJ2-3
CDR3aa: CGSSDHKCGTDTQYF
CDR3nt: TGTGGCAGCAGCGACCATAAATGCGGCACAGATACGCAGTATTTT

v_gene: TRBV29-1
abundance: NA
d_gene: TRBD2
j_gene: TRBJ2-1
CDR3aa: CRALRDYYEEFF
CDR3nt: TGCAGAGCCCTAAGGGACTACTATGAGGAGTTCTTC

v_gene: TRBV5-4
abundance: NA
d_gene: TRBD2
j_gene: TRBJ2-1
CDR3aa: CASNTTILAASSYNEQFF
CDR3nt: TGTGCCAGCAACACCACGATCCTAGCGGCAAGCTCCTACAATGAGCAGTTCTTC

v_gene: TRBV10-3
abundance: NA
d_gene: TRBD1
j_gene: TRBJ2-3
CDR3aa: CAIGRQGVPDTHYF
CDR3nt: TGTGCCATCGGGCGACAGGGGGTACCAGATACGCACTATTTC

v_gene: TRBV11-2
abundance: NA
d_gene: NA
j_gene: TRBJ2-4
CDR3aa: CASSLDGLGRDIHYF
CDR3nt: TGTGCCAGCAGCTTAGATGGTTTGGGGCGCGACATTCACTACTTC

v_gene: TRBV11-2
abundance: NA
d_gene: TRBD1
j_gene: TRBJ1-2
CDR3aa: CASSLDPGTGGSYTF
CDR3nt: TGTGCCAGCAGCTTAGACCCCGGGACAGGGGGCAGCTACACCTTC

v_gene: TRBV11-2
abundance: many
d_gene: NA
j_gene: TRBJ2-1
CDR3aa: CASSLNDAYEQFF
CDR3nt: TGTGCCAGCAGCTTAAATGATGCCTATGAGCAGTTCTTC

v_gene: TRBV12-3/TRBV12-4
abundance: medium-sized
d_gene: NA
j_gene: TRBJ1-5
CDR3aa: CASSPTGFTQPQHF
CDR3nt: TGTGCCAGCAGCCCAACAGGGTTTACTCAGCCCCAGCATTTT

v_gene: TRBV4-3
abundance: NA
d_gene: NA
j_gene: TRBJ2-4
CDR3aa: CASSQGRETENIQYF
CDR3nt: TGCGCCAGCAGCCAAGGTCGGGAAACCGAAAATATTCAGTACTTC

v_gene: TRBV5-6
abundance: NA
d_gene: NA
j_gene: TRBJ1-4
CDR3aa: CASNLAWLCQKLFF
CDR3nt: TGTGCCAGCAACTTGGCTTGGCTGTGTCAAAAACTGTTTTTT

v_gene: TRBV11-2
abundance: few
d_gene: NA
j_gene: TRBJ1-2
CDR3aa: CASSLAFVSGGYTF
CDR3nt: TGTGCTAGCAGCTTAGCATTCGTGTCTGGTGGCTACACCTTC

v_gene: TRBV13
abundance: NA
d_gene: TRBD2
j_gene: TRBJ2-1
CDR3aa: CASSSSGMAVNEQFF
CDR3nt: TGTGCCAGCAGCTCTAGCGGGATGGCCGTAAATGAGCAGTTCTTC

v_gene: TRBV29-1
abundance: NA
d_gene: NA
j_gene: TRBJ2-6
CDR3aa: CSYRKSGANVLTF
CDR3nt: TGTAGCTACCGTAAGTCTGGGGCCAACGTCCTGACTTTC

v_gene: TRBV20-1
abundance: many
d_gene: TRBD2
j_gene: TRBJ2-1
CDR3aa: CSAEGTGLAGGSRFF
CDR3nt: TGCAGTGCTGAGGGGACGGGACTAGCGGGAGGATCGAGGTTCTTC

v_gene: TRBV6-1
abundance: once
d_gene: NA
j_gene: TRBJ2-2
CDR3aa: CASSTEGSTGELFF
CDR3nt: TGTGCTAGCAGTACAGAGGGTAGCACCGGGGAGCTGTTTTTT

v_gene: TRBV6-1
abundance: NA
d_gene: TRBD1
j_gene: TRBJ2-2
CDR3aa: CATSTGGSTGELFF
CDR3nt: TGTGCTACCAGTACAGGGGGTAGCACCGGGGAGCTGTTTTTT

v_gene: TRBV11-3
abundance: many
d_gene: NA
j_gene: TRBJ1-1
CDR3aa: CASSQDGLNTEAFF
CDR3nt: TGTGCCAGCAGCCAGGACGGCTTGAACACTGAAGCTTTCTTT

v_gene: TRBV9
abundance: NA
d_gene: NA
j_gene: TRBJ1-1
CDR3aa: CASSVAHSGNGAFF
CDR3nt: TGTGCCAGCAGCGTAGCCCACTCGGGCAATGGAGCTTTCTTT

v_gene: TRBV4-2
abundance: many
d_gene: NA
j_gene: TRBJ2-1
CDR3aa: CASSHPERVYNEQFF
CDR3nt: TGTGCCAGCAGCCACCCAGAGCGGGTCTACAATGAGCAGTTCTTC

v_gene: TRBV4-3
abundance: NA
d_gene: TRBD2
j_gene: TRBJ2-2
CDR3aa: CASSILAGRPRSNTGELFF
CDR3nt: TGCGCCAGCAGTATACTAGCGGGAAGGCCCCGTTCGAACACCGGGGAGCTGTTTTTT

v_gene: TRBV5-1
abundance: NA
d_gene: NA
j_gene: TRBJ2-2
CDR3aa: CASKGSLGPRELFF
CDR3nt: TGCGCCAGCAAAGGTTCGCTAGGGCCCAGGGAGCTGTTTTTT

v_gene: TRBV11-2
abundance: NA
d_gene: NA
j_gene: TRBJ2-7
CDR3aa: CASSITGRGSWTYGQYF
CDR3nt: TGTGCCAGCAGTATCACAGGAAGGGGCTCTTGGACCTATGGGCAGTACTTC

v_gene: TRBV28
abundance: NA
d_gene: NA
j_gene: TRBJ2-5
CDR3aa: CAGSVVGLQETQYF
CDR3nt: TGTGCCGGCAGTGTGGTTGGTCTTCAAGAGACCCAGTACTTC

v_gene: TRBV11-1
abundance: once
d_gene: NA
j_gene: TRBJ2-2
CDR3aa: CASSLLGGTNTGELSF
CDR3nt: TGTGCCAGCAGCTTATTGGGGGGTACGAACACCGGGGAGCTGTCCTTT

v_gene: TRBV6-2/TRBV6-3
abundance: few
d_gene: TRBD2
j_gene: TRBJ2-3
CDR3aa: CASMLPGLAGSTDTQYF
CDR3nt: TGTGCCAGCATGCTCCCGGGACTAGCGGGTAGCACAGATACGCAGTATTTT

v_gene: TRBV11-3
abundance: many
d_gene: NA
j_gene: TRBJ2-7
CDR3aa: CASSPGTYFYEQYF
CDR3nt: TGTGCCAGCAGCCCCGGGACATACTTCTACGAGCAGTACTTC

v_gene: TRBV28
abundance: NA
d_gene: TRBD1
j_gene: TRBJ1-6
CDR3aa: CASSTHRGEVFLTLHF
CDR3nt: TGTGCCAGCAGTACCCACAGGGGGGAAGTTTTCCTCACCCTCCACTTT

v_gene: TRBV11-2
abundance: many
d_gene: TRBD2
j_gene: TRBJ2-2
CDR3aa: CASSFLLAGDAGELFF
CDR3nt: TGTGCCAGCAGCTTCCTACTAGCGGGAGATGCGGGGGAGCTGTTTTTT

v_gene: TRBV11-1
abundance: many
d_gene: NA
j_gene: TRBJ2-7
CDR3aa: CASRIPYEQYF
CDR3nt: TGTGCCAGCAGGATTCCCTACGAGCAGTACTTC

v_gene: TRBV11-2
abundance: NA
d_gene: TRBD2
j_gene: TRBJ2-5
CDR3aa: CASCLGLAIQETQYF
CDR3nt: TGCGCCAGCTGCTTGGGACTAGCGATCCAAGAGACCCAGTACTTC

v_gene: TRBV6-5
abundance: NA
d_gene: NA
j_gene: TRBJ2-1
CDR3aa: CACSRLGAGNEQFF
CDR3nt: TGTGCCTGTAGCCGTTTGGGAGCTGGCAATGAGCAGTTCTTC

v_gene: TRBV19
abundance: NA
d_gene: NA
j_gene: TRBJ2-2
CDR3aa: CASSMGTANTGELFF
CDR3nt: TGTGCCAGTAGTATGGGGACTGCGAACACCGGGGAGCTGTTTTTT

v_gene: TRBV4-2
abundance: NA
d_gene: NA
j_gene: TRBJ2-1
CDR3aa: CASSQDRPGYNEQFF
CDR3nt: TGTGCCAGCAGCCAAGATAGGCCCGGATACAATGAGCAGTTCTTC

v_gene: TRBV11-2
abundance: NA
d_gene: NA
j_gene: TRBJ2-4
CDR3aa: CASSLDSWGRDIQYF
CDR3nt: TGTGCCAGCAGTTTAGATAGTTGGGGGCGCGACATTCAGTACTTC

v_gene: TRBV11-3
abundance: many
d_gene: NA
j_gene: TRBJ2-7
CDR3aa: CASSLGPIESYEQYF
CDR3nt: TGTGCCAGCAGCTTAGGCCCAATTGAATCCTACGAGCAGTACTTC

v_gene: TRBV29-1
abundance: NA
d_gene: NA
j_gene: TRBJ1-2
CDR3aa: CSVVPWGGGYIF
CDR3nt: TGCAGCGTCGTACCTTGGGGCGGTGGCTACATCTTC